This T cell receptor (beta chain) emerged from a study of cytomegalovirus exposure and HLA in healthy donors. The PCR used 60 Vbeta and 13 Jbeta primers. Produced via immunoSEQ multiplex PCR; TCRdb's table is partial and in-frame only. Here the sample spans about 150,000 clones, around 65% being singletons. Findings of the study overall: Confirmation in vitro established that a few CMV-associated chains were specific for CMV antigens. There were 150 to 200 TCR beta chains listed as cytomegalovirus-associated.

Looked up from germline, CDR1 is SGHTA and CDR2 is FQGNSA. The CDR3 loop spans 11 amino acids. The V end was cut by 5 bases, the J end by 4 bases, with 4 bases between. With respect to this clone: Its antigen is still unknown.

There were likely unrecorded immune exposures, though donors were nominally healthy when sampled. V usage is TRBV7-2 and J usage is TRBJ2-3; D remains ambiguous. The source material was PBMCs. The source of this sequence is a woman aged 30 to 39 in good health and CMV-seropositive. CDR3 coding DNA: TGTGCCAGCAGCCGGGCAGATACGCAGTATTTT. This translates into CASSRADTQYF.